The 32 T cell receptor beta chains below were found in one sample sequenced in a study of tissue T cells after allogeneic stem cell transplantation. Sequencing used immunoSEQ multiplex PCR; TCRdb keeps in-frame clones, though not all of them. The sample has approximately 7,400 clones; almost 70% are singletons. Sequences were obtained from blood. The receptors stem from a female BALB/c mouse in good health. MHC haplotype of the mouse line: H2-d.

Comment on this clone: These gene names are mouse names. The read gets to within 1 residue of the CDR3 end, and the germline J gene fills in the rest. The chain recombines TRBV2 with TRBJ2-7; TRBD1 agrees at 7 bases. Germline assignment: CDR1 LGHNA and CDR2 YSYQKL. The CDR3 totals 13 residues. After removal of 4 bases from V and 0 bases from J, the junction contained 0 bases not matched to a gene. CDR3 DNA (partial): TGTGCCAGCAGCCCAGGGGGCTCCTATGAACAGTAC. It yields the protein CASSPGGSYEQY. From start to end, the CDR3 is CASSPGGSYEQYF.

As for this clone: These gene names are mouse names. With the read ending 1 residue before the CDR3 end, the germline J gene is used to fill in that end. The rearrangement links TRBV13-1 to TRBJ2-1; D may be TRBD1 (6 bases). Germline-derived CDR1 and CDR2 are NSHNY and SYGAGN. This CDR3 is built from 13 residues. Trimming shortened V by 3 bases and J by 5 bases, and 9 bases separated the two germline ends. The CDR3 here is CASSGRDNAEQFF. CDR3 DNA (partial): TGTGCCAGCAGTGGCCGGGACAATGCTGAGCAGTTC.

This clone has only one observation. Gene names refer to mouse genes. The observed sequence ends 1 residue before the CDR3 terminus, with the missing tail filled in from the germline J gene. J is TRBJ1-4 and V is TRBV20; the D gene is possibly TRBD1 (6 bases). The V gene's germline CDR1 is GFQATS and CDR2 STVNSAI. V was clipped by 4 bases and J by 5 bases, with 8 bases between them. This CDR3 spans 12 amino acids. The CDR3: CGAIDRNERLFF. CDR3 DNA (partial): TGTGGTGCTATAGACAGGAACGAAAGATTATTT.

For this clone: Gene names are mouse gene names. The CDR3 reads CASSRGGGIAEQFF. The sequenced CDR3 bases are TGTGCTAGCAGTAGAGGTGGGGGGATTGCTGAGCAGTTC. The genes are TRBV17 and TRBJ2-1, with 7 bases identical to TRBD2. The read ends 1 residue before the CDR3 terminus; that terminus is restored from the germline J gene. Germline values: CDR1 MNHDT, CDR2 YYDKIL. The CDR3 totals 14 residues. After removal of 1 base from V and 6 bases from J, the junction contained 3 bases not matched to a gene.

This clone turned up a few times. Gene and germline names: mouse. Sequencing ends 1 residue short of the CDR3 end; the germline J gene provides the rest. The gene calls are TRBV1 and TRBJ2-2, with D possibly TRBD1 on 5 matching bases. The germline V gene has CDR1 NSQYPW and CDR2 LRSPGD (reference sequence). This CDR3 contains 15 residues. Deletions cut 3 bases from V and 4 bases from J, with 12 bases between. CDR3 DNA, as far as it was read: TGCACCTGCAGTGCTCAGGGTGAGGGCACCGGGCAGCTCTAC. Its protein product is CTCSAQGEGTGQLY. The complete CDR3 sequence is CTCSAQGEGTGQLYF.

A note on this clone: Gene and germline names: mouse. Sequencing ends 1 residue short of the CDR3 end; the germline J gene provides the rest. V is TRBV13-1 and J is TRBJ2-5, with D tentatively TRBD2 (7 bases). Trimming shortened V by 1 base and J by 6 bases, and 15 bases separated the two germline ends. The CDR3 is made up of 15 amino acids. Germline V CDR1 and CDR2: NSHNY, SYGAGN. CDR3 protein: CASSDWGALVDTQYF. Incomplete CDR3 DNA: TGTGCCAGCAGTGATTGGGGGGCGCTTGTTGACACCCAGTAC.

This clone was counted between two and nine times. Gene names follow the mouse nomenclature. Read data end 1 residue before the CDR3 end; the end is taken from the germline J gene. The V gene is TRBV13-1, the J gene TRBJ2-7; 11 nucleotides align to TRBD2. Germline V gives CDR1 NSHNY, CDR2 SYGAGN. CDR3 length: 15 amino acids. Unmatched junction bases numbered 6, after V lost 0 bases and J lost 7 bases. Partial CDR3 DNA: TGTGCCAGCAGTGATGTACTGGGGGGGCGGGGAGAACAGTAC. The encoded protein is CASSDVLGGRGEQY. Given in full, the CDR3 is CASSDVLGGRGEQYF.

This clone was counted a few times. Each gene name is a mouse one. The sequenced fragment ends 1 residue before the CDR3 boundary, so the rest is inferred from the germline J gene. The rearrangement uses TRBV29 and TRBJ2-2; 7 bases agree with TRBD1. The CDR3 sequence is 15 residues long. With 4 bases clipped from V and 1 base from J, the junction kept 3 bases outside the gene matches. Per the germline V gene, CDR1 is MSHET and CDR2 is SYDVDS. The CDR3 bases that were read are TGTGCTAGCAGTTCCCGGGACAGAAACACCGGGCAGCTCTAC. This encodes CASSSRDRNTGQLY. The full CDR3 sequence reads CASSSRDRNTGQLYF.

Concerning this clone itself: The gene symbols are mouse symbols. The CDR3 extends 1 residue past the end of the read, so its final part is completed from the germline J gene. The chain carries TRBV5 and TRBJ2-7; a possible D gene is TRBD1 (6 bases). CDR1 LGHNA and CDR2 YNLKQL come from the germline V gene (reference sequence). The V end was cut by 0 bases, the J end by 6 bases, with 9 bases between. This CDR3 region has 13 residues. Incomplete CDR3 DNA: TGTGCCAGCAGCCAAGAAGGCAGGGGTGAACAGTAC. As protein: CASSQEGRGEQY. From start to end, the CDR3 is CASSQEGRGEQYF.

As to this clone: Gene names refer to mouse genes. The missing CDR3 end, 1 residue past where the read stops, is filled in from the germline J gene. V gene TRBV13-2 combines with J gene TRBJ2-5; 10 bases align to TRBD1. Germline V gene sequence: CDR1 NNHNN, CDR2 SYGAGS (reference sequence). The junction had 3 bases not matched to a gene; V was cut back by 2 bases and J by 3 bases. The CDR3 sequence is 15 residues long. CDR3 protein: CASGEDRGRQDTQYF. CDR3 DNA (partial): TGTGCCAGCGGTGAAGACAGGGGGCGGCAAGACACCCAGTAC.

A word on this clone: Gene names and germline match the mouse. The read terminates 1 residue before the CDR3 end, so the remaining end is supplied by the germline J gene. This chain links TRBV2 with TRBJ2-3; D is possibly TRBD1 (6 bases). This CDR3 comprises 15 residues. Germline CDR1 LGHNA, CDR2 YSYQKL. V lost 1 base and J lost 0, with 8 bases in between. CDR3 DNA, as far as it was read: TGTGCCAGCAGCCAAGGGACAGCTAGTGCAGAAACGCTGTAT. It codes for CASSQGTASAETLY. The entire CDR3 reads CASSQGTASAETLYF.

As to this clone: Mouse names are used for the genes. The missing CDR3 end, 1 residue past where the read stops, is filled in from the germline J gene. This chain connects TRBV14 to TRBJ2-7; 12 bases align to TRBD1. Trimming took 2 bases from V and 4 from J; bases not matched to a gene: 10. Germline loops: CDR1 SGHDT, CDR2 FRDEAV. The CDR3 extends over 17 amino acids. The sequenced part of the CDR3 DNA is TGTGCCAGCAGTTTGGGGACAGGGGGCGAGAGGACGTATGAACAGTAC. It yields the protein CASSLGTGGERTYEQY. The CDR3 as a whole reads CASSLGTGGERTYEQYF.

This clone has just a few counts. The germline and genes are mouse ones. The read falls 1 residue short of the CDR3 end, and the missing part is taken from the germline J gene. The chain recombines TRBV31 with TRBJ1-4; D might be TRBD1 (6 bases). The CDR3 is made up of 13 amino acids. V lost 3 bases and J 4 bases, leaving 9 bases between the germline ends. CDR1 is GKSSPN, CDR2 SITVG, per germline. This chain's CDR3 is CAWSTDSNERLFF. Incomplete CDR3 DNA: TGTGCCTGGAGCACGGACAGCAACGAAAGATTATTT.

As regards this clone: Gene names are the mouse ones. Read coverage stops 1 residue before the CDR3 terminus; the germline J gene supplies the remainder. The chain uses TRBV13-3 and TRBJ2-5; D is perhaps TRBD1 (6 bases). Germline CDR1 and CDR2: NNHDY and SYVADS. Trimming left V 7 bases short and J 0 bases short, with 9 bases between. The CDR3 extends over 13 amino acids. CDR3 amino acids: CASRDMNQDTQYF. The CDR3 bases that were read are TGTGCCAGCCGGGACATGAACCAAGACACCCAGTAC.

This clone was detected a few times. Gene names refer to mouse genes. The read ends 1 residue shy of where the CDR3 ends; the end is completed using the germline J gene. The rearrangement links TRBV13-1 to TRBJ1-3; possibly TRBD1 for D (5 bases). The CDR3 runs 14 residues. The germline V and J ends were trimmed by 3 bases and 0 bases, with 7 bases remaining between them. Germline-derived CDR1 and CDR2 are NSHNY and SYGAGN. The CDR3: CASSAGTSGNTLYF. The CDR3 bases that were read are TGTGCCAGCAGTGCCGGGACTTCTGGAAATACGCTCTAT.

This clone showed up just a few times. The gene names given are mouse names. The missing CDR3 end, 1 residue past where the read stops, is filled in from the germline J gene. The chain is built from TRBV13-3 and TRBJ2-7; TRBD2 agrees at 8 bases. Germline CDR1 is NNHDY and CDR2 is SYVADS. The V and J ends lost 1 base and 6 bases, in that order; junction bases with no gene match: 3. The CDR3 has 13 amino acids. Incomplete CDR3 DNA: TGTGCCAGCAGTGATTCCTGGGGGGTTGAACAGTAC. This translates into CASSDSWGVEQY. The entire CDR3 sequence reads CASSDSWGVEQYF.

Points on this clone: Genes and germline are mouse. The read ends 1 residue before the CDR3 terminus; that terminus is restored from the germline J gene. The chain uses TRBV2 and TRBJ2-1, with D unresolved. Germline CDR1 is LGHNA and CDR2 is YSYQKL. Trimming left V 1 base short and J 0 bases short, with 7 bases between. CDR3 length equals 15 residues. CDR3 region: CASSQGINNYAEQFF. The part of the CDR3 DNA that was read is TGTGCCAGCAGCCAAGGGATCAATAACTATGCTGAGCAGTTC.

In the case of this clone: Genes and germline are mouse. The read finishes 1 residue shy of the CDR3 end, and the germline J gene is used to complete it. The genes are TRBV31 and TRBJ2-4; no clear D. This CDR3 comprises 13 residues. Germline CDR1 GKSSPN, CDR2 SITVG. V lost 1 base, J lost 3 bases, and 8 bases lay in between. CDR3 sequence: CAWSPGRQNTLYF. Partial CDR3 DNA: TGTGCCTGGAGTCCGGGGAGGCAAAACACCTTGTAC.

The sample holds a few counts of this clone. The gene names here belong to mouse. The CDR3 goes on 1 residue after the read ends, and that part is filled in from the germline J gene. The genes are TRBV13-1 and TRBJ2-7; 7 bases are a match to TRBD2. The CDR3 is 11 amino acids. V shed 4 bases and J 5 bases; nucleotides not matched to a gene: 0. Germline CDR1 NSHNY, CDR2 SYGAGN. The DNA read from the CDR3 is TGTGCCAGCAGTCTGGGGGATGAACAGTAC. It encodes CASSLGDEQY. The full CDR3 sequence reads CASSLGDEQYF.

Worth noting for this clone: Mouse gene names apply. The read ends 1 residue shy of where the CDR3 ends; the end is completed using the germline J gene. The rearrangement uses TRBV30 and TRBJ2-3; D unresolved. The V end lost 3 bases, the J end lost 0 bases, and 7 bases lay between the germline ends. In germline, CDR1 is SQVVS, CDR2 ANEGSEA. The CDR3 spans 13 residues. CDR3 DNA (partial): TGTAGTTCTAGCAGTTCTAGTGCAGAAACGCTGTAT. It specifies CSSSSSSAETLY. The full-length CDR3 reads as CSSSSSSAETLYF.

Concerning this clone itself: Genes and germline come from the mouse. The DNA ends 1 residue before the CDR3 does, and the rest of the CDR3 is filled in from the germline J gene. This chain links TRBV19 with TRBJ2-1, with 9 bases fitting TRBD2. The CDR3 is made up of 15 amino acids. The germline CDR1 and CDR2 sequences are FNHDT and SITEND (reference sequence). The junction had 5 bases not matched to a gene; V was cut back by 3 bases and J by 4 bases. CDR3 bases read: TGTGCCAGCAGTACCCCCGGGACTGGGTATGCTGAGCAGTTC. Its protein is CASSTPGTGYAEQF. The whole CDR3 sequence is CASSTPGTGYAEQFF.

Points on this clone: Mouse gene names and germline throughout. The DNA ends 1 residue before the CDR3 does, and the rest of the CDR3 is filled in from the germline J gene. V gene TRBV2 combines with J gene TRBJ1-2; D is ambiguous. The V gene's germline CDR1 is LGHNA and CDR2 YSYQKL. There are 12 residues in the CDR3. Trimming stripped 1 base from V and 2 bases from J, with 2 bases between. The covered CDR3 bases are TGTGCCAGCAGCCAAGTCAACTCCGACTACACC. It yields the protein CASSQVNSDYT. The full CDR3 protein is CASSQVNSDYTF.

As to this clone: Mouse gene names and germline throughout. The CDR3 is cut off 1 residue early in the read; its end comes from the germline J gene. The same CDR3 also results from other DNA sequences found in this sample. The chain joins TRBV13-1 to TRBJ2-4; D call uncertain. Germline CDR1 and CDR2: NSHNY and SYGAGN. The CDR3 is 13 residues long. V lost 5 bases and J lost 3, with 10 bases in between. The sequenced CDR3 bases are TGTGCCAGCAGCCAACTTAGCCAAAACACCTTGTAC. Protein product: CASSQLSQNTLY. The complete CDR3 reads CASSQLSQNTLYF.

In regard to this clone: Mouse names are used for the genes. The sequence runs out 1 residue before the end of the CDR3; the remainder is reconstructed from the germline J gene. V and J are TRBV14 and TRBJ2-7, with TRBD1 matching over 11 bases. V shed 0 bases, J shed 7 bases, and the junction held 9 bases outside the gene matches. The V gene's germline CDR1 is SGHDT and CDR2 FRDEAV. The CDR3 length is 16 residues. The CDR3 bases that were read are TGTGCCAGCAGTTTCTATGCCCGGGACAGGGGGGGGGAACAGTAC. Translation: CASSFYARDRGGEQY. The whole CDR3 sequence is CASSFYARDRGGEQYF.

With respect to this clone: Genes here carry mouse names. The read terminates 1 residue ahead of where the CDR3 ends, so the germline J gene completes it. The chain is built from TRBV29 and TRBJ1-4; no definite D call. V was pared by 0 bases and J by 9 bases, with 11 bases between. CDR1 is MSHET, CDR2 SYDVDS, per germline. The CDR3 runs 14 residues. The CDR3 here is CASSLSERQQRLFF. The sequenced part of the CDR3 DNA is TGTGCTAGCAGTTTATCGGAACGGCAGCAAAGATTATTT.

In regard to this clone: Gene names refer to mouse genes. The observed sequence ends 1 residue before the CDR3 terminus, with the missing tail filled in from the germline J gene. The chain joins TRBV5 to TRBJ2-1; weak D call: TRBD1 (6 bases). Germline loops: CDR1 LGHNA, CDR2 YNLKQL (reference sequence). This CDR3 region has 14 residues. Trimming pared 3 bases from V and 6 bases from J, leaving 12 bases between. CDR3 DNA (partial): TGTGCCAGCAGCCACAGGGGAGAGGGTGCTGAGCAGTTC. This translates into CASSHRGEGAEQF. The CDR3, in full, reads CASSHRGEGAEQFF.

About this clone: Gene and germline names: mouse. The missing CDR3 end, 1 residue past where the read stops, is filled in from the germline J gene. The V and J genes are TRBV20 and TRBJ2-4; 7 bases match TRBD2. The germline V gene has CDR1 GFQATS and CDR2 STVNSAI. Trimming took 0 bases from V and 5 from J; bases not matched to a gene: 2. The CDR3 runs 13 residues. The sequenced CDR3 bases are TGTGGTGCTAGGGAGGGGGGGATAAACACCTTGTAC. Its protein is CGAREGGINTLY. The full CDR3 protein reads CGAREGGINTLYF.

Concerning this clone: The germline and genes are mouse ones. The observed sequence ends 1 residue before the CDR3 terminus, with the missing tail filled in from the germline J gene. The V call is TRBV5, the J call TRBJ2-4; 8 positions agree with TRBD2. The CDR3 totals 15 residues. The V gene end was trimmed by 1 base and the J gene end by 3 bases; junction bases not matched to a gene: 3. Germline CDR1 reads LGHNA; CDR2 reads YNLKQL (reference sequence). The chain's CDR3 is CASSQALGGQNTLYF. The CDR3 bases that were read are TGTGCCAGCAGCCAAGCCCTGGGGGGACAAAACACCTTGTAC.

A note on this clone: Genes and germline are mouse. CDR3: CASSNNWGGAGQLYF. Partial CDR3 DNA: TGTGCCAGCAGTAATAACTGGGGGGGCGCGGGGCAGCTCTAC. The chain has TRBV19 and TRBJ2-2, with 11 positions matching TRBD2. The sequenced fragment ends 1 residue before the CDR3 boundary, so the rest is inferred from the germline J gene. Germline loops: CDR1 FNHDT, CDR2 SITEND (reference sequence). The CDR3 spans 15 residues. J lost 8 bases, V lost 3 bases, and 6 bases had no gene match. The whole variable domain, filled in from reference TRBV19 and TRBJ2-2, reads GGIITQTPKFLIGQEGQKLTLKCQQNFNHDTMYWYRQDSGKGLRLIYYSITENDLQKGDLSEGYDASREKKSSFSLTVTSAQKNEMAVFLCASSNNWGGAGQLYFGEGSKLTVL.

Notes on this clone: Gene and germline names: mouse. The CDR3 region is CAWSQRDRGNQAPLF. The part of the CDR3 DNA that was read is TGTGCCTGGAGCCAAAGGGACAGGGGTAACCAGGCTCCGCTT. The chain uses TRBV31 and TRBJ1-5; 10 bases are a match to TRBD1. The missing CDR3 end, 1 residue past where the read stops, is filled in from the germline J gene. Germline CDR1 is GKSSPN and CDR2 is SITVG. The V gene end was trimmed by 3 bases and the J gene end by 4 bases; junction bases not matched to a gene: 6. The CDR3 is 15 amino acids.

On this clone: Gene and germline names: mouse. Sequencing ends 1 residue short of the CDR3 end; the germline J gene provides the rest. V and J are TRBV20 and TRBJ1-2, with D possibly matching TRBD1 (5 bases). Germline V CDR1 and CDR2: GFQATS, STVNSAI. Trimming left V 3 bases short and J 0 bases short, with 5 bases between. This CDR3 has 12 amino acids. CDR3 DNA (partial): TGTGGTGCTAGAGGGGCAAACTCCGACTACACC. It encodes CGARGANSDYT. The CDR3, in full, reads CGARGANSDYTF.

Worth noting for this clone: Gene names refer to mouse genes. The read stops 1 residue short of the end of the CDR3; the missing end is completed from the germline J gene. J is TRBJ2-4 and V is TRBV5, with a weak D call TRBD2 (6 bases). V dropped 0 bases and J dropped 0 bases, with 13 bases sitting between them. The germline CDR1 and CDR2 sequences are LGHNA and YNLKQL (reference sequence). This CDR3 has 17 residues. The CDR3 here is CASSQDLGETSQNTLYF. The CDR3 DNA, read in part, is TGTGCCAGCAGCCAAGATTTGGGGGAAACTAGTCAAAACACCTTGTAC.